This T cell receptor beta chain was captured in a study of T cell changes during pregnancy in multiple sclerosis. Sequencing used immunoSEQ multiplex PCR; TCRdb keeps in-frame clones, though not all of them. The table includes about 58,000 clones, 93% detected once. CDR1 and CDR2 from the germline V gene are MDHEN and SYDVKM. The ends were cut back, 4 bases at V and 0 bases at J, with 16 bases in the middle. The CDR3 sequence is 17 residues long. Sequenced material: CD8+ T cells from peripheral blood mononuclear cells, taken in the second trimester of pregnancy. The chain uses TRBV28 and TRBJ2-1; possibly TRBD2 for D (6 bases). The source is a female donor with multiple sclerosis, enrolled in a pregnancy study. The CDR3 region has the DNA TGTGCCAGCAGTTCCCCGGACTACCGGAGCTCCTACAATGAGCAGTTCTTC. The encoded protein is CASSSPDYRSSYNEQFF.